Listed here are 11 T cell receptor beta chains from one sample, sequenced in a study of blood T cell repertoires in COVID-19. Clones were read by immunoSEQ multiplex PCR, and TCRdb kept only the in-frame ones, dropping some. The data show more than 90,000 clones, around 85% seen once. What was sequenced was peripheral blood. The receptors come from a man in his 70s who had recovered from COVID-19.

The chain links TRBV9 to TRBJ2-1, with 10 bases fitting TRBD2. The CDR3 totals 17 residues. Germline-derived CDR1 and CDR2 are SGDLS and YYNGEE. The V segment lost 2 bases and the J segment 4 bases; nucleotides outside the gene matches: 9. The CDR3 region has the DNA TGTGCCAGCAGCGTTGGACTAGCGGTCGAAGGGTACAATGAGCAGTTCTTC. Translating gives CASSVGLAVEGYNEQFF.

The chain links TRBV3-1 (or the pseudogene TRBV3-2) to TRBJ1-1; D is perhaps TRBD1 (5 bases). Trimming shortened V by 3 bases and J by 8 bases, and 7 bases separated the two germline ends. Germline V CDR1 and CDR2: LGHDT, YNNKEL (reference sequence). This CDR3 is 11 amino acids long. CDR3 nucleotide sequence: TGTGCCAGCAGCCAGACAGCCGAAGCTTTCTTT. It codes for CASSQTAEAFF.

This clone came up once. The rearrangement uses TRBV4-3 and TRBJ2-2; 8 bases align to TRBD2. This CDR3 contains 18 residues. Germline V CDR1 and CDR2: LGHNA, YSLEER. V was pared by 0 bases and J by 1 base, with 7 bases of the junction left unmatched. The CDR3 loop is CASSQELLAVLNTGELFF. The CDR3 DNA reads TGCGCCAGCAGCCAAGAACTACTAGCGGTTCTGAACACCGGGGAGCTGTTTTTT.

This rearrangement joins TRBV19 to TRBJ2-7, with 9 bases aligning to TRBD1. Germline V lookup: CDR1 LNHDA, CDR2 SQIVND (reference sequence). The CDR3 consists of 16 residues. After removal of 3 bases from V and 4 bases from J, the junction contained 10 bases not matched to a gene. CDR3 nucleotide sequence: TGTGCCAGTAGTATTAGAGGGACAGGGTTCGGATACGAGCAGTACTTC. It specifies CASSIRGTGFGYEQYF.

This clone was seen a few times. This chain connects TRBV5-1 to TRBJ2-2, with TRBD2 as a possible D gene (5 bases). Trimming left V 2 bases short and J 1 base short, with 12 bases between. The CDR3 has 16 amino acids. Germline CDR1 reads SGHRS; CDR2 reads YFSETQ. CDR3: CASSFRGGLNTGELFF. DNA for the CDR3: TGCGCCAGCAGCTTCCGCGGAGGATTGAACACCGGGGAGCTGTTTTTT.

The J gene is TRBJ1-2, the V gene TRBV18; D not certain. The CDR3 is made up of 15 amino acids. Germline-derived CDR1 and CDR2 are KGHSH and LQKENI. The V and J ends lost 1 base and 0 bases respectively, with 9 bases between them. The CDR3, as DNA: TGTGCCAGCTCACCACGAGGAGACCCTAACTATGGCTACACCTTC. It yields the protein CASSPRGDPNYGYTF.

The genes are TRBV11-2 and TRBJ1-1; 7 bases line up with TRBD1. CDR1 is SGHAT and CDR2 is FQNNGV in the germline V gene. The J segment lost 0 bases and the V segment lost 2 bases, leaving 9 bases of the junction unmatched. The CDR3 loop spans 17 amino acids. CDR3 nucleotide sequence: TGTGCCAGCAGCTTAAGGCCCCTCGGGACAGTGAACACTGAAGCTTTCTTT. Residues: CASSLRPLGTVNTEAFF. Together with reference TRBV11-2 and TRBJ1-1, the CDR3 gives the full variable domain: EAGVAQSPRYKIIEKRQSVAFWCNPISGHATLYWYQQILGQGPKLLIQFQNNGVVDDSQLPKDRFSAERLKGVDSTLKIQPAKLEDSAVYLCASSLRPLGTVNTEAFFGQGTRLTVV.

The chain has TRBV7-9 and TRBJ1-1; 8 nucleotides line up with TRBD1. Germline CDR1 and CDR2: SEHNR and FQNEAQ (reference sequence). V dropped 5 bases and J dropped 6; count of bases not matched to a gene: 8. The CDR3 runs 14 residues. The CDR3 DNA sequence: TGTGCCAGCAGCCTTGGACAGGGCTTCCCTGAAGCTTTCTTT. It specifies CASSLGQGFPEAFF.

The chain is built from TRBV28 and TRBJ2-3, with 7 nucleotides matching TRBD2. This CDR3 has 16 amino acids. V shed 6 bases, J shed 7 bases, and the junction held 16 bases outside the gene matches. CDR1 MDHEN and CDR2 SYDVKM come from the germline V gene. The CDR3 region is CASSLTGTTRVYTQYF. The DNA of the CDR3 is TGTGCCAGCAGCCTCACCGGGACTACCCGGGTGTATACGCAGTATTTT.

This clone has a single count. The chain couples TRBV6-4 to TRBJ2-2, with 8 bases aligning to TRBD1. The CDR3 has 13 residues. J was trimmed by 6 bases and V by 6 bases; bases with no gene match: 3. Per germline, CDR1 MRHNA and CDR2 SNTAGT. The CDR3 sequence: CASSGQGAGELFF. DNA of the CDR3: TGTGCCAGCAGCGGACAGGGTGCCGGGGAGCTGTTTTTT.

The chain recombines TRBV29-1 with TRBJ2-7; 9 bases match TRBD2. After removal of 6 bases from V and 6 bases from J, the junction contained 3 bases not matched to a gene. This CDR3 has 11 residues. Looked up from germline, CDR1 is SQVTM and CDR2 is ANQGSEA. The CDR3 DNA is TGCAGCGTCTCGACTAGCGGCGAGCAGTACTTC. Translating gives CSVSTSGEQYF.